The 7 T cell receptor beta chains in this list originate from one sample, sequenced in a study of T cell changes during pregnancy in multiple sclerosis. TCRdb keeps only in-frame clones here, not all; method: immunoSEQ multiplex PCR. The sample holds 45,000 or so clones; approximately 91% are singletons and the top ten take around 9.2%. The sequencing here drew on CD8+ T cells from peripheral blood mononuclear cells, taken after pregnancy. Source of these receptors: a female donor with multiple sclerosis, enrolled in a pregnancy study.

The V gene is TRBV6-5, the J gene TRBJ2-3; 13 nucleotides match TRBD2. The V and J ends lost 5 bases and 4 bases, in that order; junction bases with no gene match: 3. Per germline, CDR1 MNHEY and CDR2 SVGAGI. The CDR3 extends over 15 amino acids. DNA for the CDR3: TGTGCCAGCAGTAAAACTAGCGGGGGGGCAGATACGCAGTATTTT. This encodes CASSKTSGGADTQYF.

The count of this clone is one. J is TRBJ2-2 and V is TRBV5-6; D uncertain. Trimming removed 4 bases at V and 5 bases at J, with 12 bases between. The CDR3 totals 14 residues. The germline CDR1 and CDR2 sequences are SGHDT and YYEEEE. Here the CDR3 reads CASSRLYGTGELFF. The CDR3 region has the DNA TGTGCCAGCAGCCGTCTTTACGGTACCGGGGAGCTGTTTTTT.

The chain is built from TRBV10-2 and TRBJ1-2; D unresolved. V was pared by 2 bases and J by 0 bases, with 7 bases between. The CDR3 length is 14 residues. Germline CDR1 WSHSY, CDR2 SAAADI. The CDR3 DNA is TGCGCCAGCAGTGAGGGAGACTCTAACTATGGCTACACCTTC. This codes for CASSEGDSNYGYTF.

The chain couples TRBV7-9 to TRBJ2-5, with D possibly matching TRBD1 (5 bases). This CDR3 region has 15 residues. Germline CDR1 reads SEHNR; CDR2 reads FQNEAQ (reference sequence). V gave up 2 bases and J gave up 1 base, with 11 bases separating them. CDR3 in DNA: TGTGCCAGCAGCTTATGGGCAGGGCCCCAAGAGACCCAGTACTTC. This encodes CASSLWAGPQETQYF.

The chain joins TRBV9 to TRBJ2-3; a possible D gene is TRBD1 (5 bases). V lost 3 bases to trimming and J lost 6 bases, with 11 bases between them. CDR1 is SGDLS and CDR2 is YYNGEE in the germline V gene. This CDR3 has 13 residues. The CDR3 DNA reads as TGTGCCAGCAGCGCGGAAGGGGCGGATACGCAGTATTTT. Translation gives CASSAEGADTQYF.

J is TRBJ1-1 and V is TRBV18; D may be TRBD1 (5 bases). CDR3 length equals 15 residues. Trimming took off 2 bases at V and 0 bases at J, with 10 bases between the two ends. Germline CDR1 is KGHSH and CDR2 is LQKENI. The CDR3 DNA sequence: TGTGCCAGCTCACCATTTCCAGGGATGAACACTGAAGCTTTCTTT. Translating gives CASSPFPGMNTEAFF.

The CDR3 DNA follows: TGCGCCAGCAGCTTGGGTGACAGGGGGCAGAATGAGCAGTTCTTC. Its protein is CASSLGDRGQNEQFF. The V gene is TRBV5-1, the J gene TRBJ2-1, with TRBD1 matching over 10 bases. The V gene's germline CDR1 is SGHRS and CDR2 YFSETQ. The length of the CDR3 is 15 residues. After removal of 0 bases from V and 7 bases from J, the junction contained 4 bases not matched to a gene. Based on the CDR3 plus reference TRBV5-1 and TRBJ2-1, the full variable domain is KAGVTQTPRYLIKTRGQQVTLSCSPISGHRSVSWYQQTPGQGLQFLFEYFSETQRNKGNFPGRFSGRQFSNSRSEMNVSTLELGDSALYLCASSLGDRGQNEQFFGPGTRLTVL.